This T cell receptor (beta chain) is from a study of T-cell reconstitution after alpha-beta-depleted transplantation in children. This CDR3 is built from 15 residues. V was clipped by 3 bases and J by 1 base, with 10 bases between them. Per the germline V gene, CDR1 is SNHLY and CDR2 is FYNNEI. This sample's TCRbeta library carried unique molecular identifier barcodes. TCRdb re-called the PCR reads with MiXCR, one entry per CDR3 protein. The table shows just under 550,000 distinct CDR3 sequences, with roughly 18% occurring only once. This chain joins TRBV2 and TRBJ2-1, with D uncertain. This clonotype was sampled from a human donor who donated a stem cell graft to a child with acute lymphoblastic leukemia. The specimen was PBMCs from the stem cell graft donor, collected from the stem cell graft. The CDR3 region has the DNA TGTGCCAGCAGTGACTTTCTCAGATCCTACAATGAGCAGTTCTTC. It encodes CASSDFLRSYNEQFF.